Shown below are 5 T cell receptor beta chains from a single sample sequenced in a study of cytotoxic CD8 clonotypes in ibrutinib-treated CLL listed by TCRdb under 2021. Library prep was done by the immunoSEQ multiplex PCR assay. TCRdb's version of the immuneACCESS table is confined to in-frame rearrangements and falls short of the full clone set. An unresolved V gene accounts for under half of the shortfall where checked; the remainder is of unknown origin. The sample profile shows some 130,000 clones; 70% to 90% of them were found once. Together, the top ten hold roughly 2% of the sample. The time point label, as the study defines it: roughly 2 years on ibrutinib. The starting material was PBMCs, obtained after 24 months of ibrutinib treatment. The receptors were gathered from a human donor with chronic lymphocytic leukemia.

J is TRBJ2-3 and V is TRBV7-3, with 11 bases aligning to TRBD2. CDR1 and CDR2 from the germline V gene are SGHTA and FQGTGA. With V trimmed by 7 bases and J by 4 bases, 10 bases remained unmatched. The CDR3 length is 16 residues. The CDR3 sequence is CASIYVAGGLSDTQYF. In DNA form, the CDR3 reads TGTGCCAGCATCTATGTAGCGGGGGGGCTGTCAGATACGCAGTATTTT.

The J gene is TRBJ2-1, the V gene TRBV6-6; weak D call: TRBD2 (5 bases). Germline V gives CDR1 MNHNY, CDR2 SVGAGI (reference sequence). The CDR3 is 13 residues long. Trimming cost V 6 bases and J 6 bases, with 12 bases left between them. Here the CDR3 DNA reads TGTGCCAGCAGCCGCGCCGGGGTCAATGAGCAGTTCTTC. Residues: CASSRAGVNEQFF.

The V and J genes are TRBV7-6 and TRBJ1-6; possible D gene TRBD1, 6 bases. The CDR3 contains 17 residues. V was clipped by 3 bases and J by 8 bases, with 20 bases between them. Germline-derived CDR1 and CDR2 are SGHVS and FNYEAQ. The CDR3 region is CASSLGKGGFLHSPLHF. The CDR3 coding sequence is TGTGCCAGCAGCTTGGGCAAGGGGGGGTTCCTTCATTCACCCCTCCACTTT. The full variable domain, its missing parts supplied by reference TRBV7-6 and TRBJ1-6, is GAGVSQSPRYKVTKRGQDVALRCDPISGHVSLYWYRQALGQGPEFLTYFNYEAQQDKSGLPNDRFSAERPEGSISTLTIQRTEQRDSAMYRCASSLGKGGFLHSPLHFGNGTRLTVT.

The chain recombines TRBV11-2 with TRBJ2-3; no clear D. CDR1 and CDR2 (germline): SGHAT, FQNNGV. This CDR3 has 13 residues. Between the trimmed V and J ends, which lost 4 bases and 4 bases, there was a span of 9 bases. The CDR3 loop reads CASSSLTADTQYF. The CDR3 nucleotides read TGTGCCAGCAGCTCATTAACAGCAGATACGCAGTATTTT.

This clone was detected once. This rearrangement joins TRBV5-8 to TRBJ2-5; 11 bases agree with TRBD1. The CDR3 spans 15 residues. The germline gives CDR1 SGHTS, CDR2 YDEGEE. Unmatched junction bases numbered 6, after V lost 3 bases and J lost 5 bases. CDR3: CASSSRTGGVETQYF. CDR3 sequence (DNA): TGTGCCAGCAGCTCGAGGACAGGGGGCGTTGAGACCCAGTACTTC.